This T cell receptor beta chain was identified in a study of CD8 T cells in Susac syndrome. This clonotype has just one count. V gave up 3 bases and J gave up 4 bases; unmatched junction bases: 5. The CDR3 totals 15 residues. Germline CDR1 and CDR2: SGDLS and YYNGEE. The authors reverse transcribed about 0.5 to 1 ug RNA with random hexamers. One entry per CDR3 protein, called by TCRdb with MiXCR from the immunoSEQ multiplex PCR reads. The table lists around 190,000 distinct CDR3 sequences, 85% to 95% of them singletons. Sequenced input: CD4+ T cells from PBMCs. The chain employs TRBV9 and TRBJ2-5; 11 nucleotides match TRBD2. The receptor's source is a human donor in good health. The CDR3 DNA sequence: TGTGCCAGCAGCGCAGTTGGGACTAGCGGAGAGACCCAGTACTTC. It codes for CASSAVGTSGETQYF.